This T cell receptor beta chain was identified during a study of CD8 T cells in ankylosing spondylitis. Notes on the study in general: Characteristic of ankylosing spondylitis blood, it appeared, was a TCR beta motif comprising fewer than 10 highly homologous variants. Researchers reportedly found disease-linked clones significantly enriched in matched ankylosing spondylitis synovial fluid.

About this clonotype: Its antigen is still unknown.

The CDR3 consists of 15 residues. V was pared by 7 bases and J by 0 bases, with 13 bases between. TCRdb redid the calling of the 5' RACE reads with MiXCR, one entry per CDR3 protein. The sample lists roughly 440,000 distinct CDR3 sequences; 15% to 20% were seen once. The genes are TRBV12-3 or TRBV12-4 and TRBJ1-3; tentative D call: TRBD1 (5 bases). The TCR comes from a male donor with ankylosing spondylitis. The sequencing input was blood, either unsorted or a sorted T cell fraction (not recorded which). CDR3 in amino acids: CASIRDGDSGNTIYF. CDR3 in DNA: TGTGCCAGCATTCGGGACGGCGACTCTGGAAACACCATATATTTT.